Presented here are 27 T cell receptor beta chains from one specimen sequenced in a study of T cells in Graves' hyperthyroidism and ophthalmopathy. Amplification of TCR beta CDR3 regions used RNA as the template. RT-PCR in the first round (using the HTBI primer set) targeted the TCR CDR3. TCRdb processed the multiplex PCR reads anew with MiXCR; each CDR3 protein has one entry. Of around 600,000 distinct CDR3 sequences listed, 45% are singletons. The sample taken for sequencing was peripheral blood or thyroid tissue (not recorded which). The receptors originated from an adult man with Graves' disease, either hyperthyroidism or ophthalmopathy (not recorded which).

The V and J genes are TRBV7-9 and TRBJ2-7, with 7 bases aligning to TRBD1. The CDR3 sequence is 14 residues long. Germline V gives CDR1 SEHNR, CDR2 FQNEAQ (reference sequence). J lost 6 bases, V lost 4 bases, and 9 bases had no gene match. The CDR3 bases are TGTGCCAGCAGCTCGGGGCAAAAGGGGGCCGAGCAGTACTTC. Translated: CASSSGQKGAEQYF.

The chain couples TRBV25-1 to TRBJ1-1, with 7 bases that match TRBD1. The germline V gene encodes CDR1 MGHDK and CDR2 SYGVNS. V lost 6 bases to trimming and J lost 6 bases; unmatched junction nucleotides: 25. The CDR3 loop spans 19 amino acids. CDR3 loop: CASSFGLGGRGSGRAEAFF. CDR3 DNA: TGTGCCAGCAGCTTTGGCCTAGGGGGCAGAGGGTCGGGGCGCGCTGAAGCTTTCTTT.

By sample share, this clonotype is medium-sized. V usage is TRBV20-1 and J usage is TRBJ2-7, with D possibly TRBD2 on 6 matching bases. Germline CDR1 is DFQATT and CDR2 is SNEGSKA (reference sequence). The V gene lost 4 bases and the J gene lost 0 bases, with 10 bases spanning the gap. The CDR3 consists of 13 residues. CDR3 sequence: CSATSAHSYEQYF. In DNA form, the CDR3 reads TGCAGTGCTACTAGCGCCCACTCCTACGAGCAGTACTTC.

The chain couples TRBV6-6 to TRBJ2-1; 14 positions match TRBD2. The germline CDR1 and CDR2 sequences are MNHNY and SVGAGI (reference sequence). The CDR3 loop spans 21 amino acids. V was pared by 5 bases and J by 0 bases, with 15 bases of the junction left unmatched. CDR3 bases: TGTGCCAGCAGTGAACCTCCCGGGACTAGCGGGAGAGGAGGCTCCTACAATGAGCAGTTCTTC. Encoded protein: CASSEPPGTSGRGGSYNEQFF.

This clonotype came up many times. This sequence joins TRBV9 and TRBJ1-1, with D possibly matching TRBD1 (6 bases). Germline values: CDR1 SGDLS, CDR2 YYNGEE. The CDR3 runs 13 residues. V was pared by 3 bases and J by 3 bases, with 9 bases between. The CDR3 sequence: CASSAGDYTEAFF. Written as DNA, the CDR3 is TGTGCCAGCAGCGCAGGGGATTACACTGAAGCTTTCTTT.

The rearrangement links TRBV7-9 to TRBJ2-3, with TRBD1 as a possible D gene (5 bases). Between the trimmed V and J ends, which lost 0 bases and 4 bases, there was a span of 23 bases. The CDR3 is 19 amino acids. Germline V gene lookup returns CDR1 SEHNR and CDR2 FQNEAQ (reference sequence). The CDR3 protein is CASSLAPITGRSSPDTQYF. The CDR3 nucleotides are TGTGCCAGCAGCTTAGCCCCTATCACAGGCCGTTCGTCCCCAGATACGCAGTATTTT.

Many counts were recorded for this clonotype. The chain has TRBV10-3 and TRBJ1-5; the D is unclear. The CDR3 has 14 residues. Germline lookup yields CDR1 ENHRY and CDR2 SYGVKD. V dropped 0 bases and J dropped 3 bases, with 6 bases sitting between them. CDR3 in amino acids: CAISESGFNQPQHF. CDR3 nucleotide sequence: TGTGCCATCAGTGAGTCGGGGTTCAATCAGCCCCAGCATTTT.

This clonotype was observed at least ten times. V usage is TRBV29-1 and J usage is TRBJ1-2; a possible D gene is TRBD1 (5 bases). Germline values: CDR1 SQVTM, CDR2 ANQGSEA. There are 13 residues in the CDR3. V lost 5 bases and J lost 5, with 15 bases in between. For the CDR3, the DNA is TGCAGCGTTAAGATCCAGGGAAAATATGGCTACACCTTC. This translates into CSVKIQGKYGYTF.

As concerns this clonotype: A read error may explain this, as a much larger clone is one base away. The gene calls are TRBV11-1 and TRBJ2-7; perhaps TRBD2 as D (5 bases). Germline CDR1 and CDR2: SGHAT and FQDESV (reference sequence). This CDR3 spans 15 amino acids. Written as DNA, the CDR3 is TGTGCCTGCAGCCCAGACCGGACTCGCTCCTACGAGCAGTACTTC. Protein: CACSPDRTRSYEQYF.

In regard to this clonotype: This may be a read error: a much more frequent sequence differs by one nucleotide. The chain links TRBV24-1 to TRBJ2-2; D is perhaps TRBD1 (5 bases). V dropped 2 bases and J dropped 9 bases, with 15 bases sitting between them. The CDR3 contains 15 residues. Germline V gene sequence: CDR1 KGHDR, CDR2 SFDVKD. The CDR3 region has the DNA TGTGCCACCAGTGATTGGGGCATCAGGGAAAGGGAGCTGTTTTTT. Residues: CATSDWGIRERELFF.

This clonotype came up a few times. The chain is built from TRBV19 and TRBJ1-4; perhaps TRBD1 as D (6 bases). Germline CDR1 and CDR2: LNHDA and SQIVND (reference sequence). The CDR3 totals 14 residues. V gave up 4 bases and J gave up 6 bases, with 12 bases separating them. For the CDR3, the DNA is TGTGCCAGTAGTAATATGGAGGGGGATGAAAAACTGTTTTTT. It yields the protein CASSNMEGDEKLFF.

The rearrangement links TRBV10-3 to TRBJ1-6; 9 bases are shared with TRBD1. Looked up from germline, CDR1 is ENHRY and CDR2 is SYGVKD. CDR3 length: 16 amino acids. The V segment lost 5 bases and the J segment 5 bases; nucleotides outside the gene matches: 7. CDR3 region: CAISPGTGTNNSPLHF. The CDR3 DNA is TGTGCCATCAGTCCAGGGACAGGGACAAATAATTCACCCCTCCACTTT.

This chain links TRBV7-2 with TRBJ1-5; D gene uncertain. Germline loops: CDR1 SGHTA, CDR2 FQGNSA. Trimming stripped 6 bases from V and 4 bases from J, with 10 bases between. The CDR3 is 13 residues long. In nucleotides, the CDR3 is TGTGCCAGCAGGATAACAGTGAATCAGCCCCAGCATTTT. This encodes CASRITVNQPQHF. The full variable domain, completed using reference TRBV7-2 and TRBJ1-5, is GAGVSQSPSNKVTEKGKDVELRCDPISGHTALYWYRQSLGQGLEFLIYFQGNSAPDKSGLPSDRFSAERTGGSVSTLTIQRTQQEDSAVYLCASRITVNQPQHFGDGTRLSIL.

V is TRBV7-8 and J is TRBJ1-5; the match to TRBD1 covers 7 bases. Germline V lookup: CDR1 SGHVS, CDR2 FQNEAQ. The length of the CDR3 is 15 residues. The CDR3 sequence is CAREQGPYSNQPQHF. Written as DNA, the CDR3 is TGTGCTAGGGAACAGGGGCCGTATAGCAATCAGCCCCAGCATTTT. The complete variable domain, with remaining parts taken from reference TRBV7-8 and TRBJ1-5, reads GAGVSQSPRYKVAKRGQDVALRCDPISGHVSLFWYQQALGQGPEFLTYFQNEAQLDKSGLPSDRFFAERPEGSVSTLKIQRTQQEDSAVYLCAREQGPYSNQPQHFGDGTRLSIL.

This clonotype was picked up many times. The rearrangement links TRBV7-2 to TRBJ1-2; maybe TRBD1 (6 bases). V lost 1 base to trimming and J lost 5 bases, with 11 bases between them. The CDR3 sequence is 14 residues long. CDR1 is SGHTA, CDR2 FQGNSA, per germline. The CDR3 DNA sequence: TGTGCCAGCAGCTTAGATGGCAGGGGATATGGCTACACCTTC. Encoded protein: CASSLDGRGYGYTF.

V usage is TRBV5-1 and J usage is TRBJ1-2, with D possibly being TRBD1 (6 bases). Germline V gene sequence: CDR1 SGHRS, CDR2 YFSETQ. The CDR3 has 16 residues. V lost 0 bases, J lost 4 bases, and 16 bases lay in between. The CDR3 DNA reads as TGCGCCAGCAGCTTGGGGGGGCCCGGCAGCTCCTATGGCTACACCTTC. This encodes CASSLGGPGSSYGYTF.

This clonotype was detected many times. The rearrangement uses TRBV24-1 and TRBJ1-2; TRBD1 is a possible D gene (5 bases). Germline V gene sequence: CDR1 KGHDR, CDR2 SFDVKD. V dropped 2 bases and J dropped 7 bases, with 7 bases sitting between them. CDR3 length: 12 amino acids. This CDR3 reads CATSDSGFGYTF. The CDR3 DNA reads as TGTGCCACCAGTGATTCAGGGTTTGGCTACACCTTC.

This clonotype was counted only a few times. The genes are TRBV9 and TRBJ1-1; D may be TRBD1 (6 bases). The CDR3 runs to 12 residues. Germline CDR1 is SGDLS and CDR2 is YYNGEE. CDR3 loop: CARDEGETEAFF. CDR3 sequence (DNA): TGTGCTAGAGACGAGGGGGAGACTGAAGCTTTCTTT.

This clonotype was detected many times. This rearrangement joins TRBV15 to TRBJ1-5; TRBD1 is a possible D gene (5 bases). This CDR3 has 16 residues. V lost 0 bases to trimming and J lost 0 bases, with 9 bases between them. Germline CDR1 reads LNHNV; CDR2 reads YYDKDF (reference sequence). CDR3 DNA: TGTGCCACCAGCAGAGATGTCAGGGCTAGCAATCAGCCCCAGCATTTT. This gives the protein CATSRDVRASNQPQHF.

The V gene is TRBV7-9, the J gene TRBJ1-1; 12 bases match TRBD1. This CDR3 spans 17 amino acids. Germline V gene lookup returns CDR1 SEHNR and CDR2 FQNEAQ (reference sequence). Trimming at V came to 6 bases and at J to 6 bases, leaving 14 bases not matched to a gene. The CDR3 region has the DNA TGTGCCAGCAGTCGGTGGGGGACAGGGGGCGACCGATCTGAAGCTTTCTTT. Its translation: CASSRWGTGGDRSEAFF. Using reference TRBV7-9 and TRBJ1-1 for the parts outside the CDR3, the full variable domain is DTGVSQNPRHKITKRGQNVTFRCDPISEHNRLYWYRQTLGQGPEFLTYFQNEAQLEKSRLLSDRFSAERPKGSFSTLEIQRTEQGDSAMYLCASSRWGTGGDRSEAFFGQGTRLTVV.

Only a few counts were recorded for this clonotype. This sequence joins TRBV12-3 or TRBV12-4 and TRBJ1-1, with D tentatively TRBD1 (6 bases). The CDR3 totals 14 residues. Trimming took 3 bases from V and 1 from J, leaving 9 bases between them. CDR3 in DNA: TGTGCCAGCAGTTTCGGAGGGGGGAACACTGAAGCTTTCTTT. It translates to CASSFGGGNTEAFF.

As for this clonotype: Relative to the germline gene, one junction end is altered; a read error may explain this. Here the CDR3 reads CSASPPAGEGEQHF. DNA of the CDR3: TGCAGTGCTAGTCCGCCGGCAGGGGAAGGCGAGCAGCACTTC. The V and J genes are TRBV20-1 and TRBJ2-7; tentatively, D is TRBD1 (6 bases). CDR3 length equals 14 residues. Germline CDR1 and CDR2: DFQATT and SNEGSKA (reference sequence).

About this clonotype: Since a much larger clone is just one base distant, this may be a read error. The V gene is TRBV2, the J gene TRBJ2-5; D remains ambiguous. Trimming stripped 4 bases from V and 14 bases from J, with 14 bases between. CDR1 and CDR2 from the germline V gene are SNHLY and FYNNEI. The CDR3 covers 11 residues. The CDR3 sequence is CASSAGPFSYF. DNA for the CDR3: TGTGCCAGCAGTGCGGGCCCTTTTTCTTACTTC.

V usage is TRBV15 and J usage is TRBJ1-1, with TRBD1 as a possible D gene (5 bases). The CDR3 runs to 15 residues. CDR1 LNHNV and CDR2 YYDKDF come from the germline V gene (reference sequence). V was clipped by 0 bases and J by 3 bases, with 11 bases between them. The CDR3 loop is CATSRDLTGYTEAFF. CDR3 in DNA: TGTGCCACCAGCAGAGATCTAACAGGATACACTGAAGCTTTCTTT.

This clonotype appeared a few times. The CDR3 loop is CSASNGTPDSNQPQHF. The CDR3 bases are TGCAGTGCTAGCAATGGGACACCCGATAGCAATCAGCCCCAGCATTTT. The V gene is TRBV20-1, the J gene TRBJ1-5; a possible D gene is TRBD1 (6 bases). Germline V gene sequence: CDR1 DFQATT, CDR2 SNEGSKA (reference sequence). The CDR3 loop spans 16 amino acids. Trimming took 3 bases from V and 0 from J, leaving 15 bases between them.

V is TRBV2 and J is TRBJ2-5; the D gene is possibly TRBD1 (6 bases). The ends were cut back, 6 bases at V and 9 bases at J, with 20 bases in the middle. This CDR3 region has 14 residues. Germline V CDR1 and CDR2: SNHLY, FYNNEI. The CDR3 here is CASSDGQYNQPQYF. The DNA for the CDR3 is TGTGCCAGCAGCGACGGACAGTACAATCAGCCCCAGTACTTC.

The chain employs TRBV3-1 and TRBJ2-7, with 9 bases lining up with TRBD1. J was trimmed by 3 bases and V by 6 bases; bases with no gene match: 9. The CDR3 spans 15 residues. Germline CDR1 LGHDT, CDR2 YNNKEL (reference sequence). CDR3 coding DNA: TGTGCCAGCAGTAGAAGACAGGGGGTTTACTACGAGCAGTACTTC. Translated, it gives CASSRRQGVYYEQYF.